The rows below give T cell receptor beta chains drawn from one sample of a study of PD-1 blockade in classical Hodgkin lymphoma. Sequenced by immunoSEQ multiplex PCR; TCRdb stores in-frame clones only, minus some. The sample lists around 29,000 clones, 70% to 90% occurring once. Input material: CD4+ T cells from blood. These receptors came from a human donor with classical Hodgkin lymphoma. The CDR3 runs from the conserved cysteine through the conserved F or W. The D gene is left open where the match is weak. Clone sizes are given selectively: once, few, many, or a class where the clone is expanded.

NA TRBJ2-1 NA TRBV29-1 CSVGLKRDNEQFF TGCAGCGTTGGACTAAAAAGGGACAATGAGCAGTTCTTC
NA TRBJ2-3 NA TRBV11-3 CASSLSGRPTDTQYF TGTGCCAGCAGCTTGTCAGGGAGGCCCACAGATACGCAGTATTTT
NA TRBJ2-2 TRBD2 TRBV18 CASSPDLAGNTGELFF TGTGCCAGCTCACCAGACCTAGCGGGGAACACCGGGGAGCTGTTTTTT
NA TRBJ2-1 NA TRBV28 CAGRRGGSYNEQFF TGTGCCGGGAGAAGGGGAGGCTCCTACAATGAGCAGTTCTTC
NA TRBJ1-5 TRBD1 TRBV19 CASSAGQTNQPQHF TGTGCCAGTAGTGCGGGACAGACCAATCAGCCCCAGCATTTT
NA TRBJ1-6 NA TRBV28 CASSKATGCYF TGTGCCAGCAGTAAAGCAACAGGGTGCTACTTT
few TRBJ1-4 NA TRBV6-1 CASRGQTTNEKLFF TGTGCCAGCAGAGGACAGACAACTAATGAAAAACTGTTTTTT
NA TRBJ2-6 NA TRBV27 CASSKILGQGGSGANVLTF TGTGCCAGCAGTAAAATACTGGGACAAGGAGGCTCTGGGGCCAACGTCCTGACTTTC
NA TRBJ1-5 NA TRBV28 CASTRITGSNQPQHF TGTGCCAGCACCAGAATCACAGGTTCCAATCAGCCCCAGCATTTT
NA TRBJ2-1 TRBD2 TRBV18 CASSLSGRGSYNEQFF TGTGCCAGCTCGCTTAGCGGGAGAGGCTCCTACAATGAGCAGTTCTTC
NA TRBJ2-1 NA TRBV5-5 CASSQVSVYRNEQFF TGTGCCAGCAGCCAGGTTTCGGTTTATCGCAATGAGCAGTTCTTC
NA TRBJ2-3 NA TRBV5-4 CASSRGSGEADTQYF TGTGCCAGCAGCAGAGGGTCGGGAGAGGCAGATACGCAGTATTTT
once TRBJ2-3 NA TRBV19 CASSTFTDTQYF TGTGCCAGTAGTACCTTTACAGATACGCAGTATTTT
NA TRBJ1-1 TRBD1 TRBV29-1 CSVLPGQGAEAFF TGCAGCGTACTCCCGGGGCAGGGGGCGGAAGCTTTCTTT
NA TRBJ1-2 NA TRBV5-4 CASSPSRGGYGYTF TGTGCCAGCAGCCCCAGTCGGGGGGGCTATGGCTACACCTTC
NA TRBJ1-1 NA TRBV4-3 CASSQDRGRGNTEAFF TGCGCCAGCAGCCAAGATCGAGGCAGGGGAAACACTGAAGCTTTCTTT
NA TRBJ1-4 TRBD1 TRBV27 CASSSTSGQVINEKLFF TGTGCCAGCAGTTCCACATCCGGACAGGTGATTAATGAAAAACTGTTTTTT
NA TRBJ2-5 NA TRBV19 CASSIGAGQETQYF TGTGCCAGTAGTATAGGAGCAGGGCAAGAGACCCAGTACTTC
NA TRBJ1-2 NA TRBV4-1 CASSQDNLGYTF TGCGCCAGCAGCCAAGATAACTTGGGCTACACCTTC
NA TRBJ2-7 NA TRBV20-1 CSAPDDPSQYF TGCAGTGCACCGGACGACCCCTCCCAGTACTTC
NA TRBJ1-6 TRBD1 TRBV4-1 CASSPTGGNSPLHF TGCGCCAGCAGCCCGACAGGGGGCAATTCACCCCTCCACTTT
NA TRBJ1-2 TRBD1 TRBV28 CASSSLRTGGGGGYTF TGTGCCAGCAGTTCCCTCAGGACAGGGGGCGGGGGTGGCTACACCTTC
NA TRBJ2-2 NA TRBV7-7 CASSSGLNTGELFF TGTGCCAGCAGCTCGGGGTTGAACACCGGGGAGCTGTTTTTT
NA TRBJ1-3 NA TRBV19 CASSSTGNTIYF TGTGCCAGTAGTTCGACAGGAAACACCATATATTTT
NA TRBJ1-2 NA TRBV19 CASSIGGLHYGYTF TGTGCCAGTAGTATTGGGGGACTTCACTATGGCTACACCTTC
NA TRBJ2-7 NA TRBV11-2 CASSLQGYEQYF TGTGCCAGCAGCTTGCAAGGGTACGAGCAGTACTTC
once TRBJ1-1 NA TRBV28 CASRSGMNTEAFF TGTGCCAGCAGATCCGGGATGAACACTGAAGCTTTCTTT
once TRBJ2-1 TRBD2 TRBV9 CASSVAPAGGTYNEQFF TGTGCCAGCAGCGTAGCTCCAGCGGGAGGGACCTACAATGAGCAGTTCTTC
NA TRBJ1-3 NA TRBV5-1 CASSAGALSGNTIYF TGCGCCAGCTCAGCCGGGGCTTTATCTGGAAACACCATATATTTT
NA TRBJ2-5 NA TRBV7-6 CASSLSELQETQYF TGTGCCAGCAGCTTATCAGAACTCCAAGAGACCCAGTACTTC
once TRBJ2-2 NA TRBV29-1 CSVESQGTGELFF TGCAGCGTTGAAAGCCAGGGCACCGGGGAGCTGTTTTTT
NA TRBJ2-7 TRBD2 TRBV28 CASREAGGPHEQYF TGTGCCAGCAGGGAAGCGGGAGGGCCCCACGAGCAGTACTTC
NA TRBJ2-1 NA TRBV5-1 CASSLGQSYNEQFF TGCGCCAGCAGCTTGGGACAGAGCTACAATGAGCAGTTCTTC
NA TRBJ1-3 NA TRBV4-3 CASSQDLSWGNTIYF TGCGCCAGCAGCCAAGATTTGTCTTGGGGAAACACCATATATTTT
NA TRBJ2-3 TRBD2 TRBV18 CASSVGLAGTDTQYF TGTGCCAGCTCAGTTGGACTAGCGGGGACAGATACGCAGTATTTT
NA TRBJ2-7 NA TRBV5-1 CASSLEGTPPYEQYF TGCGCCAGCAGCTTAGAGGGGACCCCCCCCTACGAGCAGTACTTC
NA TRBJ2-7 NA TRBV9 CASSVAVGLSYEQYF TGTGCCAGCAGCGTAGCGGTGGGACTTTCCTACGAGCAGTACTTC